This T cell receptor beta chain was identified in a study of cytotoxic CD8 clonotypes in ibrutinib-treated CLL. Study background: Of the patients, about twelve were relapsed/refractory, under 16 treatment-naive and about 17 IGHV unmutated. Collecting the response samples happened after a median 12 months of treatment, with a range of 6 to 36. Findings and limits, study-wide: Shared public clonotypes were rare, and on treatment they either got smaller or stayed the same.

The CDR3 loop spans 15 amino acids. CDR1 and CDR2 from the germline V gene are LNHDA and SQIVND (reference sequence). The V gene lost 4 bases and the J gene lost 1 base, with 12 bases spanning the gap. Of note for this clone: The antigen remains unidentified.

The method was immunoSEQ multiplex PCR; TCRdb's version includes in-frame clones alone and lacks a portion of them. The sample consists of under 200,000 clones, over 65% of them appearing once. The sample consisted of PBMCs, taken after 12 months of ibrutinib treatment. The V gene is TRBV19, the J gene TRBJ2-3, with D possibly being TRBD1 or TRBD2 (5 bases each). This TCR was sampled from a human donor with chronic lymphocytic leukemia. CDR3 in amino acids: CASSRGEGGTDTQYF. The CDR3 DNA sequence: TGTGCCAGTAGTAGAGGGGAAGGAGGCACAGATACGCAGTATTTT. The whole variable domain, filled in from reference TRBV19 and TRBJ2-3, reads DGGITQSPKYLFRKEGQNVTLSCEQNLNHDAMYWYRQDPGQGLRLIYYSQIVNDFQKGDIAEGYSVSREKKESFPLTVTSAQKNPTAFYLCASSRGEGGTDTQYFGPGTRLTVL.